These 28 T cell receptor beta chains were all obtained from the same sample, sequenced in a study of graft-versus-host responses after intestinal transplantation. Sequencing used immunoSEQ multiplex PCR; TCRdb keeps in-frame clones, though not all of them. The sample shows 75,000 to 100,000 clones, roughly 91% of them seen only once. Antigens for these TCRs are unknown. The sequenced sample was unstimulated CD4+ T cells sorted from spleen or lymph node cells, obtained before transplant. These receptors originate from a human donor who was the organ donor for an intestinal transplant.

V usage is TRBV2 and J usage is TRBJ2-3; 10 nucleotides agree with TRBD1. V dropped 8 bases and J dropped 5; count of bases not matched to a gene: 10. The CDR3 has 15 residues. CDR1 and CDR2 from the germline V gene are SNHLY and FYNNEI. The CDR3 loop is CASGREDRGRDTQYF. The CDR3 coding sequence is TGTGCCAGCGGTAGGGAGGACAGGGGGAGAGATACGCAGTATTTT.

This sequence joins TRBV6-1 and TRBJ1-6; weak D call: TRBD1 (5 bases). The CDR3 sequence is 14 residues long. Trimming left V 6 bases short and J 7 bases short, with 13 bases between. CDR1 MNHNS and CDR2 SASEGT come from the germline V gene. The CDR3 is CASRPDSSNSPLHF. In DNA form, the CDR3 reads TGTGCCAGCAGACCTGACAGTTCCAATTCACCCCTCCACTTT.

The chain's CDR3 is CASSPSCRDSIGELFF. CDR3 DNA sequence: TGTGCCAGCAGCCCCTCCTGTAGGGACAGTATCGGGGAGCTGTTTTTT. This chain connects TRBV21-1 to TRBJ2-2; TRBD1 is the table's D call and was not checked against the DNA. TRBV21-1 is termed a pseudogene. The CDR3 consists of 16 residues.

V and J are TRBV30 and TRBJ2-7; TRBD1 matches 7 bases. J gave up 2 bases and V 4 bases, and 8 bases lay outside the gene matches. CDR1 is GTSNPN and CDR2 is SVGIG in the germline V gene (reference sequence). There are 14 residues in the CDR3. The CDR3 sequence: CAWTSGTATYEQYF. For the CDR3, the DNA is TGTGCCTGGACCTCCGGGACAGCTACCTACGAGCAGTACTTC.

The chain joins TRBV4-1 to TRBJ1-2, with TRBD1 matching 9 bases. Germline lookup yields CDR1 MGHRA and CDR2 YSYEKL. There are 15 residues in the CDR3. V lost 4 bases to trimming and J lost 1 base; unmatched junction nucleotides: 4. This chain's CDR3 is CASSPRDRVNYGYTF. The CDR3 bases are TGCGCCAGCAGCCCACGGGACAGGGTTAACTATGGCTACACCTTC.

The chain is built from TRBV7-2 and TRBJ1-1; a possible D gene is TRBD1 (5 bases). V was cut by 4 bases and J by 1 base, with 7 bases left in between. The CDR3 has 13 amino acids. The germline CDR1 and CDR2 sequences are SGHTA and FQGNSA. The CDR3 region is CASSSDRNTEAFF. CDR3 nucleotide sequence: TGTGCCAGCAGCTCCGACAGGAACACTGAAGCTTTCTTT.

The chain is built from TRBV5-1 and TRBJ2-7; D is possibly TRBD1 (6 bases). V was trimmed by 5 bases and J by 2 bases, leaving 20 bases between them. Germline CDR1 and CDR2: SGHRS and YFSETQ. This CDR3 region has 16 residues. DNA for the CDR3: TGCGCCAGCAGGTGGGACACAGGCTCACCTACCTACGAGCAGTACTTC. Translating gives CASRWDTGSPTYEQYF.

The CDR3, as DNA: TGCGCCAGCAGCTCCGCAACACCCCAGGGGACCCAGTACTTC. It encodes CASSSATPQGTQYF. V and J are TRBV5-1 and TRBJ2-5, with D perhaps TRBD1 (5 bases). The ends were cut back, 3 bases at V and 7 bases at J, with 16 bases in the middle. The CDR3 consists of 14 residues. In germline, CDR1 is SGHRS, CDR2 YFSETQ.

The J gene is TRBJ2-5, the V gene TRBV28; TRBD1 aligns across 8 bases. The assigned J gene may be wrong: the sequence end matches TRBJ2-7 better. The CDR3 covers 15 residues. Germline values: CDR1 MDHEN, CDR2 SYDVKM. The DNA of the CDR3 is TGTGCCAGCAGTTTATTTGGGACAGGCTTCTACGAGCAGTACTTC. Protein product: CASSLFGTGFYEQYF.

V usage is TRBV18 and J usage is TRBJ1-1, with TRBD1 identical over 8 bases. The length of the CDR3 is 16 residues. Germline V gene sequence: CDR1 KGHSH, CDR2 LQKENI. V lost 3 bases, J lost 4 bases, and 10 bases stayed unmatched. Here the CDR3 reads CASSPGTGGTTTEAFF. CDR3 bases: TGTGCCAGCTCACCGGGCACAGGGGGTACGACCACTGAAGCTTTCTTT.

V and J are TRBV6-5 and TRBJ1-2; D gene unclear. From germline, CDR1 is MNHEY and CDR2 SVGAGI. The germline V and J ends were trimmed by 0 bases and 1 base, with 12 bases remaining between them. This CDR3 is built from 16 residues. The CDR3 reads CASSYSEGYSNYGYTF. Here the CDR3 DNA reads TGTGCCAGCAGTTACTCGGAGGGTTATAGTAACTATGGCTACACCTTC.

CDR3 loop: CASSLNVGGFSGNTIYF. CDR3 nucleotides: TGTGCCAGCAGCTTGAACGTCGGAGGGTTCTCTGGAAACACCATATATTTT. The rearrangement joins TRBV5-4 to TRBJ1-3; D call uncertain. V gave up 1 base and J gave up 0 bases, with 14 bases separating them. CDR1 SGHNT and CDR2 YYREEE come from the germline V gene (reference sequence). The CDR3 runs 17 residues.

The chain uses TRBV11-3 and TRBJ1-3; D gene uncertain. This CDR3 region has 13 residues. In germline, CDR1 is SGHNT, CDR2 YENEEA. Trimming cost V 1 base and J 3 bases, with 4 bases left between them. The CDR3 spells CASSLGGGNTIYF. DNA for the CDR3: TGTGCCAGCAGCTTAGGAGGTGGAAACACCATATATTTT.

This clone was detected only once. V gene TRBV7-2 combines with J gene TRBJ2-2; D gene unclear. The CDR3 consists of 13 residues. Per germline, CDR1 SGHTA and CDR2 FQGNSA. The V gene lost 5 bases and the J gene lost 5 bases, with 9 bases spanning the gap. The CDR3 sequence is CASSPRGTGELFF. The CDR3 region has the DNA TGTGCCAGCAGCCCCAGAGGAACCGGGGAGCTGTTTTTT.

CDR3 in DNA: TGCGCCAGCAGCTCCGGGGGGGGCTACACCTTC. Translation: CASSSGGGYTF. The chain combines TRBV5-1 with TRBJ1-2, with D possibly matching TRBD1 (5 bases). V lost 3 bases to trimming and J lost 8 bases, with 8 bases between them. CDR3 length: 11 amino acids. Germline CDR1 is SGHRS and CDR2 is YFSETQ.

CDR3 DNA: TGTGCCAGCAGTGACCATCGACATGGGAATTCACCCCTCCACTTT. It codes for CASSDHRHGNSPLHF. This chain connects TRBV6-4 to TRBJ1-6, with no clear D. The V and J ends lost 2 bases and 7 bases respectively, with 12 bases between them. Per germline, CDR1 MRHNA and CDR2 SNTAGT. This CDR3 region has 15 residues.

In DNA form, the CDR3 reads TGCGCCAGCAGCGGGACAGGGGGGTCAGATACGCAGTATTTT. This sequence encodes CASSGTGGSDTQYF. The V and J genes are TRBV5-1 and TRBJ2-3; the match to TRBD1 covers 11 bases. This CDR3 has 14 residues. The ends lost 4 bases at V and 4 bases at J; junction bases unmatched: 2. Germline CDR1 reads SGHRS; CDR2 reads YFSETQ.

The chain uses TRBV30 and TRBJ2-7, with 10 bases matching TRBD2. The CDR3 is made up of 13 amino acids. V shed 5 bases and J 2 bases; nucleotides not matched to a gene: 3. Looked up from germline, CDR1 is GTSNPN and CDR2 is SVGIG (reference sequence). The chain's CDR3 is CAWEAGGPYEQYF. The CDR3 nucleotides are TGTGCCTGGGAAGCGGGGGGGCCCTACGAGCAGTACTTC.

The chain combines TRBV25-1 with TRBJ2-2; D not certain. CDR1 is MGHDK, CDR2 SYGVNS, per germline. This CDR3 contains 13 residues. V lost 6 bases and J lost 1, with 6 bases in between. CDR3 protein: CASRTVNTGELFF. CDR3 coding DNA: TGTGCCAGCAGAACAGTGAACACCGGGGAGCTGTTTTTT.

This clone was found a few times. The chain has TRBV10-3 and TRBJ1-4; 10 bases are shared with TRBD1. This CDR3 has 16 residues. Per germline, CDR1 ENHRY and CDR2 SYGVKD. J was trimmed by 2 bases and V by 4 bases; bases with no gene match: 4. The CDR3 DNA reads as TGTGCCATCAGTGCAGGACAGGGGGGCACTAATGAAAAACTGTTTTTT. It translates to CAISAGQGGTNEKLFF.

V usage is TRBV7-2 and J usage is TRBJ1-1, with 7 bases matching TRBD1. This CDR3 is built from 13 residues. Unmatched junction bases numbered 9, after V lost 6 bases and J lost 8 bases. Germline V gene data show CDR1 as SGHTA and CDR2 as FQGNSA. CDR3 bases: TGTGCCAGCAGACCTACAGGGGCGATGGAAGCTTTCTTT. Translation: CASRPTGAMEAFF.

This chain connects TRBV5-4 to TRBJ1-3; 8 bases are shared with TRBD1. This CDR3 has 16 residues. After removal of 4 bases from V and 0 bases from J, the junction contained 6 bases not matched to a gene. Germline V gene sequence: CDR1 SGHNT, CDR2 YYREEE (reference sequence). The CDR3 sequence: CASSVTGVFSGNTIYF. CDR3 nucleotides: TGTGCCAGCAGCGTGACAGGGGTGTTCTCTGGAAACACCATATATTTT.

The chain recombines TRBV4-1 with TRBJ2-7; 9 bases are a match to TRBD1. J was trimmed by 2 bases and V by 0 bases; bases with no gene match: 11. Germline V lookup: CDR1 MGHRA, CDR2 YSYEKL. The CDR3 is 18 amino acids. CDR3: CASSQEAPFGTGPYEQYF. The CDR3, as DNA: TGCGCCAGCAGCCAAGAAGCTCCTTTCGGGACAGGGCCCTACGAGCAGTACTTC.

The chain has TRBV19 and TRBJ2-7; D might be TRBD2 (6 bases). CDR3 length equals 15 residues. The germline CDR1 and CDR2 sequences are LNHDA and SQIVND (reference sequence). V lost 5 bases and J 2 bases, leaving 16 bases between the germline ends. The CDR3 sequence is CASSSRLVGTYEQYF. In DNA, the CDR3 is TGTGCCAGTAGTTCCCGACTAGTGGGGACCTACGAGCAGTACTTC.

This chain connects TRBV7-2 to TRBJ2-1; possibly TRBD2 for D (7 bases). The CDR3 is made up of 17 amino acids. Germline CDR1 SGHTA, CDR2 FQGNSA. V lost 5 bases and J 7 bases, leaving 24 bases between the germline ends. The DNA for the CDR3 is TGTGCCAGCAGCCACCTCTTGGGGGGGGGCCGGGATAATGAGCAGTTCTTC. Translating gives CASSHLLGGGRDNEQFF. Full variable domain (remainder filled in from reference TRBV7-2 and TRBJ2-1): GAGVSQSPSNKVTEKGKDVELRCDPISGHTALYWYRQSLGQGLEFLIYFQGNSAPDKSGLPSDRFSAERTGGSVSTLTIQRTQQEDSAVYLCASSHLLGGGRDNEQFFGPGTRLTVL.

V is TRBV9 and J is TRBJ2-2; no clear D gene. V dropped 1 base and J dropped 4 bases, with 11 bases sitting between them. The germline V gene encodes CDR1 SGDLS and CDR2 YYNGEE. This CDR3 comprises 15 residues. This chain's CDR3 is CASSVYSPSTGELFF. In DNA form, the CDR3 reads TGTGCCAGCAGCGTATACAGCCCCTCCACCGGGGAGCTGTTTTTT.

This clone appeared a few times. V and J are TRBV4-2 and TRBJ1-6, with D maybe TRBD1 (5 bases). The CDR3 spans 13 residues. The V end lost 1 base, the J end lost 11 bases, and 9 bases lay between the germline ends. Germline lookup yields CDR1 LGHNA and CDR2 YNFKEQ. CDR3 residues: CASSQGRGAPLHF. In DNA, the CDR3 is TGTGCCAGCAGCCAAGGGAGGGGCGCACCCCTCCACTTT.

V usage is TRBV15 and J usage is TRBJ1-5; D not resolved. V gave up 3 bases and J gave up 7 bases, with 16 bases separating them. The germline V gene has CDR1 LNHNV and CDR2 YYDKDF (reference sequence). CDR3 length: 15 amino acids. Written as DNA, the CDR3 is TGTGCCACCAGCAGGGCCCGGGAACTAGGGCAGCCCCAGCATTTT. Translated: CATSRARELGQPQHF.